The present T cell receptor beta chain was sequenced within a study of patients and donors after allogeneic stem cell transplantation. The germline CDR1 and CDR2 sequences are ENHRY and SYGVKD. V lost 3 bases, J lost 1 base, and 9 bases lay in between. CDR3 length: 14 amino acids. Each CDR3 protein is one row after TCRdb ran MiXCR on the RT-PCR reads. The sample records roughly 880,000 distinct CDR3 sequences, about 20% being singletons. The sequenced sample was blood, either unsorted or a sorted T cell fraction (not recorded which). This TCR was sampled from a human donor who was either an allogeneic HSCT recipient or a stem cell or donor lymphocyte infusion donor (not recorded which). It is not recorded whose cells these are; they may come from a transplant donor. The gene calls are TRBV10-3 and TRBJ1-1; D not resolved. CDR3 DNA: TGTGCCATCAGTGACGAAACAAGGAACACTGAAGCTTTCTTT. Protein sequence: CAISDETRNTEAFF.